The T cell receptor (beta chain) under discussion was sequenced for a study of T cell changes during pregnancy in multiple sclerosis (dated by TCRdb to about 2019). Background on the whole study: The study looked at changes in the T cell repertoire across pregnancy in women with multiple sclerosis.

The library was built by means of the immunoSEQ multiplex PCR assay. TCRdb mirrors the immuneACCESS table, restricted to in-frame sequences. Some clones are absent from its copies; in checked studies, under half trace to an unresolved V gene, and the reason for the others is unknown. For this sample there are around 52,000 clones; around nine tenths appear just once. Of the sample, approximately 5.3% falls within the top ten clones. The CDR3 starts with the cysteine, ends with the phenylalanine, and has 13 residues. Only the CDR3 portion is preserved as DNA: 39 bases, with reading frame beginning at the first base. CDR1 and CDR2 were assigned from the germline V gene as SQVTM and ANQGSEA. V lost 6 bases and J lost 3 bases, and the count of bases not matched to a germline gene is 6. A remark on this clone: Its antigen specificity is not known. The input lacks base qualities; no much larger clone sits a single base away.

The sample consisted of peripheral blood from another person, used as feeder cells. This TCR was recovered from a human donor whose cells served as feeder cells for cultures in a pregnancy study. The sequence is built from TRBV29-1 and TRBJ2-3, with 7 central nucleotides matching TRBD1. The DNA is as follows: TGCAGCGTAGGACAGGCCGGGACAGATACGCAGTATTTT. Its amino acids are CSVGQAGTDTQYF.